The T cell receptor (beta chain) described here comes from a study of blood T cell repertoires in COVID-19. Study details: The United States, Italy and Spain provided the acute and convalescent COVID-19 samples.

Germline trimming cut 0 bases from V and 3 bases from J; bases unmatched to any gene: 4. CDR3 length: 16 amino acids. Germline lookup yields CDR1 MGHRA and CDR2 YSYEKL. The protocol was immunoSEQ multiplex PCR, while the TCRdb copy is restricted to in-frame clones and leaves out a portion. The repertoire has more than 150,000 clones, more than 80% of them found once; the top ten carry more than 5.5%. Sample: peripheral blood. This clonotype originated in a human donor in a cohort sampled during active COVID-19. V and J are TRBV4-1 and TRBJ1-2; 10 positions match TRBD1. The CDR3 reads CASSQDGTGVDYGYTF. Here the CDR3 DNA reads TGCGCCAGCAGCCAAGATGGGACAGGGGTGGACTATGGCTACACCTTC.